What follows are 26 T cell receptor beta chains derived from one specimen sequenced in a study of technical replicates of blood from several donors. Sequenced by immunoSEQ multiplex PCR; TCRdb stores in-frame clones only, minus some. The sample yields roughly 62,000 clones, roughly nine tenths seen once. Sequencing input: PBMCs. These receptors were taken from a human donor in good health. Some clones in this sample may be carry-over from other donors' samples.

The chain couples TRBV9 to TRBJ1-1; no reliable D call. Germline-derived CDR1 and CDR2 are SGDLS and YYNGEE. The germline V and J ends were trimmed by 4 bases and 7 bases, with 14 bases remaining between them. CDR3 length: 13 amino acids. CDR3 sequence: CASSYRAGDEAFF. For the CDR3, the DNA is TGTGCCAGCAGCTATAGGGCGGGAGATGAAGCTTTCTTT.

The CDR3 DNA is TGTGCCAGCAGCTCTAGCAGAAGGGAGGTGGAGACCCAGTACTTC. The encoded protein is CASSSSRREVETQYF. The J gene is TRBJ2-5, the V gene TRBV7-2, with D perhaps matching TRBD2 (6 bases). With 4 bases removed from V and 5 bases from J, the gap between germline ends came to 17 bases. Germline values: CDR1 SGHTA, CDR2 FQGNSA. The length of the CDR3 is 15 residues. Supplemented by reference TRBV7-2 and TRBJ2-5, the full variable domain reads GAGVSQSPSNKVTEKGKDVELRCDPISGHTALYWYRQSLGQGLEFLIYFQGNSAPDKSGLPSDRFSAERTGGSVSTLTIQRTQQEDSAVYLCASSSSRREVETQYFGPGTRLLVL.

The table lists this clone with a few counts. The chain recombines TRBV9 with TRBJ2-7; D may be TRBD2 (6 bases). V lost 0 bases and J 6 bases, leaving 10 bases between the germline ends. The CDR3 sequence is 13 residues long. Germline V gene lookup returns CDR1 SGDLS and CDR2 YYNGEE. The CDR3 sequence: CASSVDRDSEQYF. DNA for the CDR3: TGTGCCAGCAGCGTAGATCGGGACTCCGAGCAGTACTTC.

This clone appeared a single time. V usage is TRBV7-6 and J usage is TRBJ1-1; the match to TRBD1 covers 9 bases. J was trimmed by 0 bases and V by 6 bases; bases with no gene match: 8. Germline CDR1 reads SGHVS; CDR2 reads FNYEAQ. The CDR3 is 16 amino acids. The CDR3 nucleotides are TGTGCCAGCAGTAGCGGGACAGGGTTGATGAACACTGAAGCTTTCTTT. The encoded protein is CASSSGTGLMNTEAFF.

The chain links TRBV18 to TRBJ2-3; tentative D call: TRBD1 (5 bases). The CDR3 runs to 13 residues. Between the trimmed V and J ends, which lost 4 bases and 5 bases, there was a span of 10 bases. The germline V gene encodes CDR1 KGHSH and CDR2 LQKENI. The CDR3 nucleotides are TGTGCCAGCTCACGCCAGGGTGGAGATACGCAGTATTTT. Its translation: CASSRQGGDTQYF.

The chain uses TRBV18 and TRBJ2-3; 7 nucleotides agree with TRBD1. Germline CDR1 and CDR2: KGHSH and LQKENI. Trimming took 1 base from V and 6 from J; bases not matched to a gene: 31. The CDR3 runs to 23 residues. CDR3 protein: CASSPRGPHIEDNRGVRWDTQYF. For the CDR3, the DNA is TGTGCCAGCTCACCACGGGGGCCCCACATTGAGGACAACAGGGGCGTTCGGTGGGATACGCAGTATTTT.

The rearrangement links TRBV27 to TRBJ2-5; TRBD2 matches 11 bases. Germline CDR1 MNHEY, CDR2 SMNVEV (reference sequence). The CDR3 consists of 16 residues. V trimming: 5 bases; J trimming: 3 bases; junction bases outside the gene matches: 8. The CDR3 protein is CASSGRGLAEKETQYF. CDR3 bases: TGTGCCAGCAGTGGCCGGGGACTAGCGGAAAAAGAGACCCAGTACTTC.

The rearrangement uses TRBV7-9 and TRBJ1-2, with TRBD1 matching 7 bases. Trimming removed 1 base from V and 4 bases from J; junction bases left unmatched: 6. CDR1 is SEHNR, CDR2 FQNEAQ, per germline (reference sequence). The CDR3 loop spans 15 amino acids. The CDR3 region is CASSLGDSLFYGYTF. The CDR3 nucleotides are TGTGCCAGCAGCTTAGGGGACAGCCTTTTCTATGGCTACACCTTC.

The chain links TRBV19 to TRBJ2-5; 11 bases line up with TRBD2. The CDR3 spans 15 residues. Germline V CDR1 and CDR2: LNHDA, SQIVND (reference sequence). V was pared by 5 bases and J by 4 bases, with 6 bases of the junction left unmatched. CDR3 amino acids: CASSASGRIGETQYF. The CDR3 nucleotides read TGTGCCAGTAGTGCTAGCGGGAGGATTGGAGAGACCCAGTACTTC.

The chain combines TRBV7-2 with TRBJ1-2; possibly TRBD1 for D (5 bases). V was cut by 6 bases and J by 0 bases, with 14 bases left in between. This CDR3 has 15 residues. CDR1 SGHTA and CDR2 FQGNSA come from the germline V gene. The CDR3 sequence: CASRPQTASNYGYTF. In DNA, the CDR3 is TGTGCCAGCAGACCCCAGACAGCATCTAACTATGGCTACACCTTC.

The chain carries TRBV9 and TRBJ2-3, with unresolved D. V was trimmed by 0 bases and J by 3 bases, leaving 11 bases between them. The CDR3 spans 15 residues. Germline CDR1 and CDR2: SGDLS and YYNGEE. CDR3 in amino acids: CASSVGISLTDTQYF. The CDR3 DNA is TGTGCCAGCAGCGTAGGTATTAGTCTGACAGATACGCAGTATTTT.

The V and J genes are TRBV5-1 and TRBJ1-2, with D tentatively TRBD1 (5 bases). Germline CDR1 reads SGHRS; CDR2 reads YFSETQ. V lost 6 bases to trimming and J lost 2 bases, with 14 bases between them. This CDR3 contains 14 residues. Here the CDR3 reads CASTKAQGNYGYTF. The DNA of the CDR3 is TGCGCCAGCACCAAGGCCCAGGGAAACTATGGCTACACCTTC.

This clone occurred once. V gene TRBV6-5 combines with J gene TRBJ2-5; a possible D gene is TRBD2 (7 bases). The V and J ends lost 0 bases and 3 bases respectively, with 11 bases between them. Germline values: CDR1 MNHEY, CDR2 SVGAGI. This CDR3 has 15 residues. This chain's CDR3 is CASSYSGGGKETQYF. In DNA, the CDR3 is TGTGCCAGCAGTTACTCTGGGGGGGGCAAAGAGACCCAGTACTTC.

V gene TRBV29-1 combines with J gene TRBJ1-1, with D tentatively TRBD1 (5 bases). The germline V gene has CDR1 SQVTM and CDR2 ANQGSEA. The CDR3 totals 13 residues. Trimming took 2 bases from V and 2 from J, leaving 9 bases between them. The CDR3: CSVELGVNTEAFF. The CDR3 DNA sequence: TGCAGCGTTGAATTAGGGGTTAACACTGAAGCTTTCTTT. The full variable domain, its missing parts supplied by reference TRBV29-1 and TRBJ1-1, is SAVISQKPSRDICQRGTSLTIQCQVDSQVTMMFWYRQQPGQSLTLIATANQGSEATYESGFVIDKFPISRPNLTFSTLTVSNMSPEDSSIYLCSVELGVNTEAFFGQGTRLTVV.

The chain employs TRBV10-3 and TRBJ1-5; weak D call: TRBD1 (5 bases). This CDR3 spans 14 amino acids. Per the germline V gene, CDR1 is ENHRY and CDR2 is SYGVKD. Trimming shortened V by 4 bases and J by 1 base, and 8 bases separated the two germline ends. CDR3 loop: CAISGQKSNQPQHF. As DNA, the CDR3 is TGTGCCATCAGTGGACAGAAGAGCAATCAGCCCCAGCATTTT.

The J gene is TRBJ1-4, the V gene TRBV2, with a weak D call TRBD1 (6 bases). Trimming left V 4 bases short and J 4 bases short, with 16 bases between. Germline V lookup: CDR1 SNHLY, CDR2 FYNNEI. CDR3 length: 16 residues. The CDR3 sequence is CASSVERQVDNEKLFF. The CDR3 DNA reads as TGTGCCAGCAGTGTCGAAAGACAGGTTGATAATGAAAAACTGTTTTTT. The full variable domain, completed using reference TRBV2 and TRBJ1-4, is EPEVTQTPSHQVTQMGQEVILRCVPISNHLYFYWYRQILGQKVEFLVSFYNNEISEKSEIFDDQFSVERPDGSNFTLKIRSTKLEDSAMYFCASSVERQVDNEKLFFGSGTQLSVL.

J is TRBJ2-1 and V is TRBV6-5, with D perhaps TRBD2 (6 bases). The V gene's germline CDR1 is MNHEY and CDR2 SVGAGI. The CDR3 loop spans 15 amino acids. The V end was cut by 2 bases, the J end by 8 bases, with 16 bases between. Here the CDR3 DNA reads TGTGCCAGCAGTTACGTAGCGGCAAAACCATATGAGCAGTTCTTC. This sequence encodes CASSYVAAKPYEQFF.

The chain combines TRBV4-1 with TRBJ2-7; 8 positions agree with TRBD2. Germline V CDR1 and CDR2: MGHRA, YSYEKL. This CDR3 is built from 16 residues. V shed 4 bases, J shed 4 bases, and the junction held 12 bases outside the gene matches. CDR3 nucleotide sequence: TGCGCCAGCAGCCTCGGGCAGGGAGCGGGGGAATACGAGCAGTACTTC. Translating it yields CASSLGQGAGEYEQYF.

The rearrangement joins TRBV7-9 to TRBJ2-7, with TRBD1 matching 9 bases. V lost 4 bases and J lost 4; bases outside the gene matches: 2. Germline V gives CDR1 SEHNR, CDR2 FQNEAQ (reference sequence). CDR3 length: 13 residues. The CDR3 region is CASSSQGAYEQYF. CDR3 nucleotide sequence: TGTGCCAGCAGCTCACAGGGGGCATACGAGCAGTACTTC.

This chain connects TRBV14 to TRBJ2-3, with 8 bases that match TRBD2. The junction had 11 bases not matched to a gene; V was cut back by 0 bases and J by 0 bases. Germline values: CDR1 SGHDN, CDR2 FVKESK. CDR3 length: 19 amino acids. The CDR3 coding sequence is TGTGCCAGCAGCCAAGATCTCTGGAGCGGGAGAGGGAGCACAGATACGCAGTATTTT. Its protein is CASSQDLWSGRGSTDTQYF. The full variable domain, its missing parts supplied by reference TRBV14 and TRBJ2-3, is EAGVTQFPSHSVIEKGQTVTLRCDPISGHDNLYWYRRVMGKEIKFLLHFVKESKQDESGMPNNRFLAERTGGTYSTLKVQPAELEDSGVYFCASSQDLWSGRGSTDTQYFGPGTRLTVL.

The chain couples TRBV15 to TRBJ2-2; D unclear. Looked up from germline, CDR1 is LNHNV and CDR2 is YYDKDF (reference sequence). The CDR3 spans 13 residues. The V gene lost 5 bases and the J gene lost 6 bases, with 10 bases spanning the gap. CDR3 coding DNA: TGTGCCACCAGCGTAGAAAATGCCGGGGAGCTGTTTTTT. Its translation: CATSVENAGELFF.

The V call is TRBV12-5, the J call TRBJ1-5, with 9 bases aligning to TRBD1. With 2 bases clipped from V and 0 bases from J, the junction kept 14 bases outside the gene matches. The germline V gene encodes CDR1 LGHNT and CDR2 FRNRAP. The CDR3 consists of 20 residues. The CDR3 reads CASGLKLDRGGFYSNQPQHF. The DNA for the CDR3 is TGTGCTAGTGGTTTGAAGTTGGACAGGGGAGGGTTCTATAGCAATCAGCCCCAGCATTTT.

The chain combines TRBV6-5 with TRBJ1-2; the D is unclear. Deletions cut 2 bases from V and 4 bases from J, with 14 bases between. This CDR3 spans 15 amino acids. Germline CDR1 and CDR2: MNHEY and SVGAGI. CDR3: CASSYQSGNSYGYTF. The DNA for the CDR3 is TGTGCCAGCAGTTACCAATCCGGGAATTCCTATGGCTACACCTTC.

The chain employs TRBV30 and TRBJ1-2; no clear D. Germline CDR1 GTSNPN, CDR2 SVGIG (reference sequence). The ends were cut back, 3 bases at V and 4 bases at J, with 9 bases in the middle. This CDR3 has 12 residues. CDR3 sequence (DNA): TGTGCCTGGAGCTCCGAGGGCTATGGCTACACCTTC. This encodes CAWSSEGYGYTF. The full variable domain, in which reference TRBV30 and TRBJ1-2 provide the parts outside the CDR3, is SQTIHQWPATLVQPVGSPLSLECTVEGTSNPNLYWYRQAAGRGLQLLFYSVGIGQISSEVPQNLSASRPQDRQFILSSKKLLLSDSGFYLCAWSSEGYGYTFGSGTRLTVV.

The chain couples TRBV5-8 to TRBJ2-7; weak D call: TRBD2 (5 bases). CDR3 length: 15 amino acids. Germline V gives CDR1 SGHTS, CDR2 YDEGEE. V was shortened by 5 bases and J by 3 bases, with 18 bases between the two germline ends. DNA of the CDR3: TGTGCCAGCAGGTCCAACGGGGAATCTCACTACGAGCAGTACTTC. It yields the protein CASRSNGESHYEQYF.

The V and J genes are TRBV6-1 and TRBJ2-7, with D maybe TRBD1 (6 bases). CDR3 length equals 14 residues. Germline lookup yields CDR1 MNHNS and CDR2 SASEGT. Deletions cut 6 bases from V and 5 bases from J, with 17 bases between. CDR3 DNA: TGTGCCAGCAGCAACCAACAGGGTCCCCACGAGCAGTACTTC. It specifies CASSNQQGPHEQYF.